These 28 T cell receptor beta chains originate from one sample sequenced in a study of cytomegalovirus exposure and HLA in healthy donors (dated by TCRdb to 2017 to 2019). Receptor amplification or capture employed the immunoSEQ multiplex PCR assay. For the multiplex PCR, a mixture combining 60 forward primers for TCR Vbeta segments and 13 reverse primers for TCR Jbeta segments was used. Held by TCRdb, this immuneACCESS table contains in-frame sequences only and omits some clones. Under half of the omission traces to an unresolved V gene where checked; the cause of the rest is unknown. The sample includes fewer than 200,000 clones, with less than 75% observed a single time. The biggest ten clones account for roughly 1.6% of the sample. Material: PBMCs. Every receptor here comes from a girl between 10 and 17 years old in good health and CMV-seronegative.

This clone was seen only a few times. The chain uses TRBV9 and TRBJ1-6; 7 nucleotides match TRBD1. Trimming at V came to 4 bases and at J to 5 bases, leaving 6 bases not matched to a gene. Germline lookup yields CDR1 SGDLS and CDR2 YYNGEE. The CDR3 is 15 residues long. CDR3 sequence reads: CASSLRGLNNSPLHF. In nucleotides, the CDR3 is TGTGCCAGCAGCCTTAGGGGGCTAAATAATTCACCCCTCCACTTT.

The J gene is TRBJ2-3, the V gene TRBV6-5, with 7 positions matching TRBD2. This CDR3 is built from 14 residues. The germline V gene has CDR1 MNHEY and CDR2 SVGAGI. The junction had 11 bases not matched to a gene; V was cut back by 9 bases and J by 5 bases. The DNA of the CDR3 is TGTGCCAGTAAGCGGGGCCCAACCCAAGATACGCAGTATTTT. Translating gives CASKRGPTQDTQYF.

This clone was recorded a few times. The gene calls are TRBV7-9 and TRBJ1-1, with 7 bases matching TRBD1. Unmatched junction bases numbered 9, after V lost 5 bases and J lost 3 bases. The CDR3 is made up of 15 amino acids. Per germline, CDR1 SEHNR and CDR2 FQNEAQ (reference sequence). The CDR3, as DNA: TGTGCCAGCAGCCGAAACAACAGGGGCGACACTGAAGCTTTCTTT. Translating gives CASSRNNRGDTEAFF.

This clone was seen only a few times. V usage is TRBV18 and J usage is TRBJ1-3, with D maybe TRBD1 (5 bases). Germline V gene lookup returns CDR1 KGHSH and CDR2 LQKENI. The CDR3 totals 16 residues. V lost 3 bases and J lost 4, with 16 bases in between. For the CDR3, the DNA is TGTGCCAGCTCACCTAAGGGCAGGGAAGGAGGAAACACCATATATTTT. Residues: CASSPKGREGGNTIYF.

The chain couples TRBV6-6 to TRBJ1-1; TRBD1 might be the D (6 bases). Trimming took 5 bases from V and 4 from J, leaving 20 bases between them. In germline, CDR1 is MNHNY, CDR2 SVGAGI (reference sequence). CDR3 length: 16 residues. CDR3 region: CASSPITGTRATEAFF. The DNA of the CDR3 is TGTGCCAGCAGTCCTATAACCGGGACAAGGGCCACTGAAGCTTTCTTT.

The chain joins TRBV7-3 to TRBJ1-6; D ambiguous. The ends were cut back, 2 bases at V and 5 bases at J, with 13 bases in the middle. The CDR3 loop spans 16 amino acids. Germline V gene data show CDR1 as SGHTA and CDR2 as FQGTGA. The CDR3 coding sequence is TGTGCCAGCAGCTTAGAAGAGGTCTCGGATAATTCACCCCTCCACTTT. It specifies CASSLEEVSDNSPLHF.

The CDR3 here is CASSFQASGIDTQYF. As DNA, the CDR3 is TGCGCCAGCAGCTTCCAGGCTAGCGGAATCGATACGCAGTATTTT. The chain combines TRBV5-1 with TRBJ2-3; 7 bases are a match to TRBD2. V was clipped by 2 bases and J by 6 bases; unmatched bases: 9. The germline V gene has CDR1 SGHRS and CDR2 YFSETQ. The CDR3 consists of 15 residues.

In this sample, this clone turned up a few times. The V and J genes are TRBV5-1 and TRBJ2-1; 7 nucleotides match TRBD1. The CDR3 is made up of 15 amino acids. Looked up from germline, CDR1 is SGHRS and CDR2 is YFSETQ. V lost 0 bases, J lost 4 bases, and 4 bases stayed unmatched. For the CDR3, the DNA is TGCGCCAGCAGCTTGGTGCAGGGGGTTTACAATGAGCAGTTCTTC. It translates to CASSLVQGVYNEQFF.

The chain has TRBV7-3 and TRBJ1-1; possible D gene TRBD1, 6 bases. This CDR3 comprises 15 residues. CDR1 is SGHTA and CDR2 is FQGTGA in the germline V gene. The ends were cut back, 4 bases at V and 5 bases at J, with 17 bases in the middle. The CDR3 nucleotides are TGTGCCAGCAGCTACTCGGGGGGGGGCGAAACTGAAGCTTTCTTT. Its translation: CASSYSGGGETEAFF.

This chain connects TRBV2 to TRBJ2-3; 10 bases are a match to TRBD2. From germline, CDR1 is SNHLY and CDR2 FYNNEI. After removal of 7 bases from V and 2 bases from J, the junction contained 9 bases not matched to a gene. The CDR3 has 16 residues. Here the CDR3 reads CASTRAGGPDTDTQYF. The CDR3 nucleotides are TGTGCCAGCACACGAGCGGGGGGGCCAGACACAGATACGCAGTATTTT.

A few counts support this clone. The chain uses TRBV6-1 and TRBJ1-5; 8 bases match TRBD1. CDR1 is MNHNS and CDR2 is SASEGT in the germline V gene. The CDR3 has 13 amino acids. With V trimmed by 4 bases and J by 4 bases, 0 bases remained unmatched. The CDR3 region is CASSGTGNQPQHF. The CDR3 DNA follows: TGTGCCAGCAGTGGGACAGGGAATCAGCCCCAGCATTTT.

This chain uses TRBV19 with TRBJ1-6; a weak D match, TRBD1 (5 bases). This CDR3 is built from 14 residues. Trimming removed 7 bases at V and 9 bases at J, with 16 bases between. Germline CDR1 reads LNHDA; CDR2 reads SQIVND (reference sequence). The CDR3 nucleotides are TGTGCCAGTAACCGAGGCAGGGCCGGTTCACCCCTCCACTTT. Amino acid sequence: CASNRGRAGSPLHF.

The J gene is TRBJ1-1, the V gene TRBV6-5, with D possibly matching TRBD1 (6 bases). This CDR3 is 13 amino acids long. Germline loops: CDR1 MNHEY, CDR2 SVGAGI. Trimming took 6 bases from V and 10 from J, leaving 18 bases between them. This CDR3 is CASRPDRTLRAFF. The CDR3 DNA reads as TGTGCCAGCAGACCTGACAGGACACTAAGAGCTTTCTTT.

The chain has TRBV2 and TRBJ2-5, with 8 bases that match TRBD2. The V gene's germline CDR1 is SNHLY and CDR2 FYNNEI. This CDR3 comprises 14 residues. J lost 0 bases, V lost 8 bases, and 5 bases had no gene match. Written as DNA, the CDR3 is TGTGCCAGCGTTGGACTAGCCGACCAAGAGACCCAGTACTTC. Translation: CASVGLADQETQYF.

The gene calls are TRBV12-5 and TRBJ2-3, with a weak D call TRBD2 (7 bases). In germline, CDR1 is LGHNT, CDR2 FRNRAP. The CDR3 sequence is 15 residues long. Trimming removed 0 bases at V and 6 bases at J, with 13 bases between. In nucleotides, the CDR3 is TGTGCTAGTGGTTTGGTAGGGGGGGGTGCGGATACGCAGTATTTT. Translation gives CASGLVGGGADTQYF.

The V call is TRBV13, the J call TRBJ2-7; TRBD1 matches at 8 bases. This CDR3 has 15 amino acids. CDR1 is PRHDT and CDR2 is FYEKMQ in the germline V gene (reference sequence). J lost 5 bases, V lost 5 bases, and 11 bases had no gene match. The CDR3 DNA is TGTGCCAGCAGCCATCCGGACAGGGAAGTCCACGAGCAGTACTTC. It translates to CASSHPDREVHEQYF.

This chain links TRBV9 with TRBJ2-2, with TRBD2 matching 14 bases. CDR3 length: 20 amino acids. Germline values: CDR1 SGDLS, CDR2 YYNGEE. V gave up 3 bases and J gave up 4 bases; unmatched junction bases: 14. CDR3 DNA: TGTGCCAGCAGCGGACCAAACTTGACTAGCGGGGGGGCGGGCACCGGGGAGCTGTTTTTT. It translates to CASSGPNLTSGGAGTGELFF.

This clone was seen a few times. The chain carries TRBV11-2 and TRBJ1-1; possibly TRBD1 for D (5 bases). The CDR3 spans 15 residues. CDR1 and CDR2 from the germline V gene are SGHAT and FQNNGV. V lost 1 base, J lost 1 base, and 10 bases lay in between. CDR3 DNA: TGTGCCAGCAGCTTAGCGGGGGGAACGAACACTGAAGCTTTCTTT. Translation: CASSLAGGTNTEAFF.

The chain uses TRBV4-2 and TRBJ2-7; D not certain. Germline values: CDR1 LGHNA, CDR2 YNFKEQ. V was cut by 0 bases and J by 1 base, with 7 bases left in between. The CDR3 extends over 14 amino acids. The CDR3 DNA follows: TGTGCCAGCAGCCAAGATACGGTGTCCTACGAGCAGTACTTC. This translates into CASSQDTVSYEQYF.

The chain is built from TRBV7-9 and TRBJ1-1; 7 bases are a match to TRBD1. The V gene end was trimmed by 6 bases and the J gene end by 0 bases; junction bases not matched to a gene: 7. The V gene's germline CDR1 is SEHNR and CDR2 FQNEAQ (reference sequence). The CDR3 sequence is 15 residues long. The CDR3 region has the DNA TGTGCCAGCAGTTCAGACAGGGAGTTGAACACTGAAGCTTTCTTT. Protein sequence: CASSSDRELNTEAFF.

This clone appeared a few times. The rearrangement joins TRBV11-2 to TRBJ1-4, with a weak D call TRBD1 (6 bases). The CDR3 consists of 14 residues. Germline loops: CDR1 SGHAT, CDR2 FQNNGV. Trimming removed 5 bases at V and 5 bases at J, with 12 bases between. Here the CDR3 DNA reads TGTGCCAGCAGCGTGGGACATCCGAATGAAAAACTGTTTTTT. Translation: CASSVGHPNEKLFF.

This clone was seen a handful of times. Additional DNA sequences in this sample encode the identical CDR3. For the CDR3, the DNA is TGTGCCAGCAGCTTGGGGCAGGGTAGATACGAGCAGTACTTC. This translates into CASSLGQGRYEQYF. V is TRBV5-6 and J is TRBJ2-7; D might be TRBD1 (5 bases). CDR3 length equals 14 residues. Trimming removed 0 bases from V and 4 bases from J, with 11 bases in between. Germline lookup yields CDR1 SGHDT and CDR2 YYEEEE.

This chain connects TRBV2 to TRBJ2-5; D may be TRBD1 (5 bases). Trimming took off 6 bases at V and 5 bases at J, with 19 bases between the two ends. The CDR3 covers 15 residues. Germline V lookup: CDR1 SNHLY, CDR2 FYNNEI. The chain's CDR3 is CASRNQGPWAETQYF. The CDR3 DNA sequence: TGTGCCAGCAGGAACCAGGGCCCATGGGCGGAGACCCAGTACTTC.

The chain is built from TRBV5-1 and TRBJ2-7; 7 positions match TRBD1. Unmatched junction bases numbered 7, after V lost 7 bases and J lost 0 bases. The CDR3 extends over 14 amino acids. Germline CDR1 and CDR2: SGHRS and YFSETQ. CDR3 nucleotides: TGCGCCAGCGCTACAGGGGCGAGCTCCTACGAGCAGTACTTC. It codes for CASATGASSYEQYF.

J is TRBJ2-7 and V is TRBV6-5; TRBD1 aligns across 8 bases. The CDR3 spans 15 residues. The J segment lost 4 bases and the V segment lost 0 bases, leaving 5 bases of the junction unmatched. Germline V gives CDR1 MNHEY, CDR2 SVGAGI. The CDR3 DNA reads TGTGCCAGCAGTTACTCGGGGACAGGACGTTACGAGCAGTACTTC. Its translation is CASSYSGTGRYEQYF.

The rearrangement links TRBV27 to TRBJ1-2; D possibly corresponds to TRBD1 (6 bases). The length of the CDR3 is 17 residues. Germline loops: CDR1 MNHEY, CDR2 SMNVEV (reference sequence). V was clipped by 5 bases and J by 4 bases, with 23 bases between them. CDR3 sequence: CASSPFGTPTGTYGYTF. The DNA for the CDR3 is TGTGCCAGCAGTCCTTTTGGGACACCCACAGGGACCTATGGCTACACCTTC.

This clone has a single count. V is TRBV27 and J is TRBJ2-7; 10 bases map to TRBD1. The germline V gene encodes CDR1 MNHEY and CDR2 SMNVEV (reference sequence). The CDR3 is 13 amino acids. The trim removed 5 bases at V and 3 bases at J, leaving 1 base unmatched. The CDR3 DNA follows: TGTGCCAGCAGTGGGACAGGGGACTACGAGCAGTACTTC. Translated: CASSGTGDYEQYF.

V gene TRBV30 combines with J gene TRBJ1-5, with D maybe TRBD1 (5 bases). There are 12 residues in the CDR3. Trimming removed 0 bases at V and 9 bases at J, with 9 bases between. Germline assignment: CDR1 GTSNPN and CDR2 SVGIG (reference sequence). The CDR3 DNA reads as TGTGCCTGGAGTGTAAGGGGTGGGCCCCAGCATTTT. Protein sequence: CAWSVRGGPQHF.